This T cell receptor beta chain emerged from a study of cytomegalovirus exposure and HLA in healthy donors. Study-wide background: The roughly 120 validation repertoires, a later analysis reported, used the same platform as the roughly 650 repertoires from the first cohort. General study findings and limits: Among TCR beta chains, those listed as cytomegalovirus-associated numbered more than 150.

TCRdb keeps only in-frame clones here, not all; method: immunoSEQ multiplex PCR. Altogether more than 140,000 clones are present, roughly 91% being singletons, with the ten largest covering 3.3%. Germline CDR1 MNHNY, CDR2 SVGAGI (reference sequence). V was pared by 8 bases and J by 4 bases, with 15 bases between. The CDR3 has 14 residues. Note on this clone: The antigen is not known.

The donors belonged to the roughly 120-subject validation cohort, separate from the approximately 700-subject first cohort. Material: PBMCs. The V and J genes are TRBV6-6 and TRBJ2-1; D is unresolved. The source is a woman aged 18 to 35 in good health and CMV-seropositive. The CDR3 loop reads CASRVSGGYNEQFF. The CDR3 nucleotides read TGTGCCAGCCGGGTTTCTGGCGGATACAATGAGCAGTTCTTC.